A selection of T cell receptor beta chains follows, all from one sample in a study of blood T cell repertoires in COVID-19. Profiling relied on immunoSEQ multiplex PCR, and the TCRdb table lists in-frame clones only, not all of them. Here the sample spans hundreds of thousands of clones, 85% to 90% being singletons. The sample was peripheral blood. The receptors were sampled from a woman aged 25 to 39 with COVID-19, enrolled during active disease. CDR3s include the opening cysteine and the closing phenylalanine or tryptophan. A D gene is named only where the DNA matches it firmly. Rows give clone size only sometimes, using once, few, many, or a class for an expanded clone.

d_gene	v_gene	abundance	j_gene	CDR3nt	CDR3aa
.	TRBV5-1	.	TRBJ1-4	TGCGCCAGCAGCTCAGGACAGTATAATGAAAAACTGTTTTTT	CASSSGQYNEKLFF
.	TRBV3-1/TRBV3-2	.	TRBJ2-7	TGTGCCAGCAGCCAAGGGCTGATCTACGAGCAGTACTTC	CASSQGLIYEQYF
.	TRBV27	.	TRBJ2-6	TGTGCCAGCAGTTCTACAGGATATCACTCTGGGGCCAACGTCCTGACTTTC	CASSSTGYHSGANVLTF
.	TRBV13	.	TRBJ2-7	TGTGCCAGCAGCCCTCGGTCGGGTGCCTACGAGCAGTACTTC	CASSPRSGAYEQYF
.	TRBV6-5	once	TRBJ1-5	TGTGCCAGCAGTTACTCGGCCAGTAGCAATCAGCCCCAGCATTTT	CASSYSASSNQPQHF
TRBD1	TRBV11-1	.	TRBJ2-7	TGTGCCAGCAGCTTAATGACAGGGAGCTCCTACGAGCAGTACTTC	CASSLMTGSSYEQYF
.	TRBV3-1/TRBV3-2	.	TRBJ1-4	TGTGCCAGCAGTCAAGACCTGCTGCTGCGTAATGAAAAACTGTTTTTT	CASSQDLLLRNEKLFF
TRBD2	TRBV3-1/TRBV3-2	.	TRBJ2-7	TGTGCCAGCAGCCCAAAGGGAAAGGAGGGGACTATCTCCTACGAGCAGTACTTC	CASSPKGKEGTISYEQYF
.	TRBV9	few	TRBJ1-4	TGTGCCAGCAGCGTAGGTAGCCGTCGGGAAGAAAAACTGTTTTTT	CASSVGSRREEKLFF
.	TRBV18	.	TRBJ1-2	TGTGCCAGCTCACCCCTTAGTCTTTACTATGGCTACACCTTC	CASSPLSLYYGYTF
TRBD2	TRBV9	.	TRBJ2-2	TGTGCCAGCAGCCCGCGCGGTGATAGCGGGGGACTCGGGGAGCTGTTTTTT	CASSPRGDSGGLGELFF
TRBD1	TRBV7-9	.	TRBJ1-1	TGTGCCAGCAGCGCCGGGACAGATGGATGGAGGACTGAAGCTTTCTTT	CASSAGTDGWRTEAFF
.	TRBV19	.	TRBJ2-1	TGTGCCAGTAGACAGGGTCCAAATGAGCAGTTCTTC	CASRQGPNEQFF
.	TRBV7-2	.	TRBJ1-2	TGTGCCAGCAGCTTGCAGACAGTCTATGGCTACACCTTC	CASSLQTVYGYTF
.	TRBV5-4	.	TRBJ1-6	TGTGCCAGCAGCTTGACGGCAGGGCGGGGGTCACCCCTCCACTTT	CASSLTAGRGSPLHF
.	TRBV2	.	TRBJ1-4	TGTGCCAGCAGTGCCCCGTTTGACAGCCCTAATGAAAAACTGTTTTTT	CASSAPFDSPNEKLFF
TRBD1	TRBV19	.	TRBJ2-1	TGTGCCAGTAGTTCTCCGGACAGGGACGGCAACAATGAGCAGTTCTTC	CASSSPDRDGNNEQFF
.	TRBV2	.	TRBJ1-2	TGTGCCAGCAGGACGGACGGAGGGAGCTTCTATGGCTACACCTTC	CASRTDGGSFYGYTF
TRBD1	TRBV7-2	few	TRBJ1-2	TGTGCCAGCAGCCCAACGGGACAGAGCTACACCTTC	CASSPTGQSYTF
.	TRBV19	once	TRBJ2-3	TGTGCCAGTAGTACGCCCCGGGGGGCTAGACCAGATACGCAGTATTTT	CASSTPRGARPDTQYF
TRBD1	TRBV19	.	TRBJ1-2	TGTGCCAGCAGCGACTCGGGACAGGGGAGGTTCGTCTATGGCTACACCTTC	CASSDSGQGRFVYGYTF
TRBD2	TRBV6-2/TRBV6-3	.	TRBJ2-7	TGTGCCAGCAGCCCCCTTAGCGGGGGGGCCTCAGAGCAGTACTTC	CASSPLSGGASEQYF
TRBD1	TRBV5-1	.	TRBJ2-5	TGCGCCAGCAGCTTGGCCCGGACAGGGGGGGAGACCCAGTACTTC	CASSLARTGGETQYF
TRBD1	TRBV6-5	.	TRBJ1-2	TGTGCCAGCAGAGCTACCGGGACAGGGGGCTATGGCTACACCTTC	CASRATGTGGYGYTF
.	TRBV5-6	.	TRBJ1-2	TGTGCCAGCAGCTCGGGTTGGGGCTACACCTTC	CASSSGWGYTF
.	TRBV7-9	.	TRBJ1-6	TGTGCCAGCAGCTCTCAGGGCCTAAATTCACCCCTCCACTTT	CASSSQGLNSPLHF
.	TRBV9	once	TRBJ1-6	TGTGCCAGCAGCGGGCAGGGTGGTTCACCCCTCCACTTT	CASSGQGGSPLHF
TRBD1	TRBV29-1	.	TRBJ2-5	TGCAGCGTTGACGGACAGGGGACGGAGACCCAGTACTTC	CSVDGQGTETQYF
.	TRBV5-1	.	TRBJ1-1	TGCGCCAGCAGCCAGGGGTCTAGTATTAGGAACACTGAAGCTTTCTTT	CASSQGSSIRNTEAFF
TRBD1	TRBV9	.	TRBJ1-4	TGTGCCAGCAGCACCGGGACAGGGAAGCACGAAAAACTGTTTTTT	CASSTGTGKHEKLFF
TRBD2	TRBV20-1	.	TRBJ2-2	TGCAGTGCTAGTGCGAGCGGGGGGTACACCGGGGAGCTGTTTTTT	CSASASGGYTGELFF
TRBD1	TRBV4-1	.	TRBJ1-1	TGCGCCAGCAGCCGGATACAGGGGCTGAACACTGAAGCTTTCTTT	CASSRIQGLNTEAFF
TRBD1	TRBV5-1	.	TRBJ1-5	TGCGCCAGCAGCCGGACAGGGAATAGCAATCAGCCCCAGCATTTT	CASSRTGNSNQPQHF
.	TRBV19	.	TRBJ2-2	TGTGCCAGTACGGAGGGAAGGGAGCTGTTTTTT	CASTEGRELFF
.	TRBV29-1	.	TRBJ1-1	TGCAGCGTTGAGGGCAGGTTGAACACTGAAGCTTTCTTT	CSVEGRLNTEAFF
TRBD1	TRBV6-5	.	TRBJ1-2	TGTGCCAGCAGTATGGACAGGGACGGCTACACCTTC	CASSMDRDGYTF
.	TRBV2	once	TRBJ2-5	TGTGCCAGCAGTGGGGGGGTCAAGGAGACCCAGTACTTC	CASSGGVKETQYF
.	TRBV7-8	.	TRBJ1-4	TGTGCCAGCAGCCCGCTCCGTCCGAACTCTAATGAAAAACTGTTTTTT	CASSPLRPNSNEKLFF
.	TRBV7-9	.	TRBJ1-2	TGTGCCAGCAGCTTAGAGCCCGACAATGGCTACACCTTC	CASSLEPDNGYTF
.	TRBV9	.	TRBJ1-2	TGTGCCAGCAGCGTAGCGGGGGACCCATGGGATGGCTACACCTTC	CASSVAGDPWDGYTF